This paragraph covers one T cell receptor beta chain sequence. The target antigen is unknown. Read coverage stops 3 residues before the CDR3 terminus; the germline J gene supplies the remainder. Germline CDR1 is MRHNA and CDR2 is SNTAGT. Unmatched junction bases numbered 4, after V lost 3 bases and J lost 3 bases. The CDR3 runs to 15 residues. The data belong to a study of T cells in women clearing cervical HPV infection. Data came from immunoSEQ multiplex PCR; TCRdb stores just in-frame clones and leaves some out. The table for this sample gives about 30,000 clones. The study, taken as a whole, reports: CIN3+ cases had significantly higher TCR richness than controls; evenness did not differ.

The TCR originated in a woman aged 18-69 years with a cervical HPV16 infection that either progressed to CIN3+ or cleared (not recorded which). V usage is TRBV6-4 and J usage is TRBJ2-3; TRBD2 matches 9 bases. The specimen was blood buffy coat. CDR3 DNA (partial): TGTGCCAGCAGTGAGGAGCGGGGGGCTACAGATACG. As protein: CASSEERGATDT. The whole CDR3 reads CASSEERGATDTQYF.